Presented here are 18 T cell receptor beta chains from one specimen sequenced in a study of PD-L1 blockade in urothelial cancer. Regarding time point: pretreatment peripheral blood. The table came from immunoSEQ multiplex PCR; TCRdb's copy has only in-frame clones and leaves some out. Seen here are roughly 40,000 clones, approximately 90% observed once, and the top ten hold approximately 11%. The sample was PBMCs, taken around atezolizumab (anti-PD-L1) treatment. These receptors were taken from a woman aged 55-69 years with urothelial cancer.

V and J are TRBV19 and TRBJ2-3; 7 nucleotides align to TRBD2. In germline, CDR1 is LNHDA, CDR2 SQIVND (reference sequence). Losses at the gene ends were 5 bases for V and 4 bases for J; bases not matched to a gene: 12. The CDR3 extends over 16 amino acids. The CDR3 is CASSAGREGLSDTQYF. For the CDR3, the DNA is TGTGCCAGTAGTGCCGGCAGGGAGGGGCTCTCAGATACGCAGTATTTT.

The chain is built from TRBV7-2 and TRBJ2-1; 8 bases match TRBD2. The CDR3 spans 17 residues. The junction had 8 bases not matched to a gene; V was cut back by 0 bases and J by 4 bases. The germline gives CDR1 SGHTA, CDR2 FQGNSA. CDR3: CASSLASGAFSYNEQFF. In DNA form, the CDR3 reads TGTGCCAGCAGCTTAGCTAGCGGGGCCTTTTCGTACAATGAGCAGTTCTTC.

The CDR3 DNA reads TGTGCCAGCAGCGTAGGGGGACACAGGGTTAATGAGCAGTTCTTC. Amino acids: CASSVGGHRVNEQFF. The chain links TRBV9 to TRBJ2-1; the D gene is possibly TRBD1 (6 bases). The V gene lost 0 bases and the J gene lost 7 bases, with 14 bases spanning the gap. Germline CDR1 is SGDLS and CDR2 is YYNGEE. This CDR3 comprises 15 residues.

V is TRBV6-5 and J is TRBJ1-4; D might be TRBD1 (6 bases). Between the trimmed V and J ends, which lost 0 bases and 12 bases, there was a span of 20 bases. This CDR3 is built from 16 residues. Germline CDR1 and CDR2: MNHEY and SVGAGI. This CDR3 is CASSYSMGGPPAELFF. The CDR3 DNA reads TGTGCCAGCAGTTACTCGATGGGGGGGCCCCCTGCGGAACTGTTTTTT.

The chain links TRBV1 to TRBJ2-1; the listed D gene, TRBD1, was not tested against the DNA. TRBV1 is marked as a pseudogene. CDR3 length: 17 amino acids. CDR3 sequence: CTSSPPRRGGSDNEQFF. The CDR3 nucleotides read TGCACCAGCAGCCCCCCCCGAAGGGGCGGTTCCGACAATGAGCAGTTCTTC.

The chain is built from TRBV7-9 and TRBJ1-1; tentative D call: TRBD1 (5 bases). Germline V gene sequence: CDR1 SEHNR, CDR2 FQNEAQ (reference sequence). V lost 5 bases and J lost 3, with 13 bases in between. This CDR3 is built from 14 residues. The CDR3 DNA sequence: TGTGCCAGCAGCGGGAGGCTGGGGGACACTGAAGCTTTCTTT. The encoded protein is CASSGRLGDTEAFF.

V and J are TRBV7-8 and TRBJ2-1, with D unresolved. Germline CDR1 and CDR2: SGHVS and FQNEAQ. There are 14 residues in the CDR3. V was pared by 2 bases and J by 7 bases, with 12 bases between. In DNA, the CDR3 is TGTGCCAGCAGCTTACACTTTTCCCGTAATGAGCAGTTCTTC. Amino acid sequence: CASSLHFSRNEQFF.

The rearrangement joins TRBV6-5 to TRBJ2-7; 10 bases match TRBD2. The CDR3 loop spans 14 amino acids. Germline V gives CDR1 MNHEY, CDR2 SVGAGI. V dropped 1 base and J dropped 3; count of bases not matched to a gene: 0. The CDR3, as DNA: TGTGCCAGCAGTTACTTAGCGGGAGGCTACGAGCAGTACTTC. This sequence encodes CASSYLAGGYEQYF.

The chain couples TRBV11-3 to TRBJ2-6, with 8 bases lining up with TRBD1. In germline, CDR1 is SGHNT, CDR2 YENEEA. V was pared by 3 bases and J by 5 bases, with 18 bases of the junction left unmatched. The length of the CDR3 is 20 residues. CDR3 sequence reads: CASSFSPGQGEAHRANVLTF. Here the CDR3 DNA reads TGTGCCAGCAGCTTTAGCCCCGGACAGGGAGAAGCCCATAGGGCCAACGTCCTGACTTTC.

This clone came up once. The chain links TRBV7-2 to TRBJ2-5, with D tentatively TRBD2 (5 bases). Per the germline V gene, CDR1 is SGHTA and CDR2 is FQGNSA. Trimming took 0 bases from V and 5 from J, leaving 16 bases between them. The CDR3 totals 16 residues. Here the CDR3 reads CASSLARASGGETQYF. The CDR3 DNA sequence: TGTGCCAGCAGCTTAGCGCGTGCCTCCGGCGGGGAGACCCAGTACTTC.

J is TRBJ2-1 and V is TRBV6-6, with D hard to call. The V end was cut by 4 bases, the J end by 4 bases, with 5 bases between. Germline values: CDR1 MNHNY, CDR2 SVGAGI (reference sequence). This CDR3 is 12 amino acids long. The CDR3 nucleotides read TGTGCCAGCAGTTCACTTTACAATGAGCAGTTCTTC. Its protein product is CASSSLYNEQFF.

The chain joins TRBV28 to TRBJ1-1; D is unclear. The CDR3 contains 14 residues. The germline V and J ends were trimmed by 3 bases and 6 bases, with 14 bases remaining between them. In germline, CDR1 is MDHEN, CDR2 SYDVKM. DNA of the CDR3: TGTGCCAGCAGTTTTGGTCAAAAGGGAGCTGAAGCTTTCTTT. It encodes CASSFGQKGAEAFF.

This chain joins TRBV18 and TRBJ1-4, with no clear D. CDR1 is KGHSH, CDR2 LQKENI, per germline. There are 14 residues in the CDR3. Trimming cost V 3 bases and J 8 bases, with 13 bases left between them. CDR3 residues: CASSPRPNDEKLFF. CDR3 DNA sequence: TGTGCCAGCTCACCGAGGCCTAACGACGAAAAACTGTTTTTT.

The CDR3, as DNA: TGCGCCAGCAGTATAGGGACATCGCCCTACGAGCAGTACTTC. It specifies CASSIGTSPYEQYF. The chain has TRBV5-1 and TRBJ2-7, with D perhaps TRBD1 (6 bases). This CDR3 comprises 14 residues. Per the germline V gene, CDR1 is SGHRS and CDR2 is YFSETQ. The germline V and J ends were trimmed by 5 bases and 2 bases, with 14 bases remaining between them.

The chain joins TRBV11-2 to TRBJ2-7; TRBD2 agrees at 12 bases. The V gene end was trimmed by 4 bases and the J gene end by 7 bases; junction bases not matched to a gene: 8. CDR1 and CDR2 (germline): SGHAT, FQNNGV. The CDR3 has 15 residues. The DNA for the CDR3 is TGTGCCAGCAGCTCGAGGACTAGCGGGGTGGAAGAGCAGTACTTC. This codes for CASSSRTSGVEEQYF.

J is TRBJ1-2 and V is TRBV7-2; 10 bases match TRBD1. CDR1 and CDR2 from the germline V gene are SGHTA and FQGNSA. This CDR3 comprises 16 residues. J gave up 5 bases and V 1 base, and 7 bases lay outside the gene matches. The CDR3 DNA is TGTGCCAGCAGCTTAGAAGAAAGGACAGGGGGTTATGGCTACACCTTC. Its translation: CASSLEERTGGYGYTF.

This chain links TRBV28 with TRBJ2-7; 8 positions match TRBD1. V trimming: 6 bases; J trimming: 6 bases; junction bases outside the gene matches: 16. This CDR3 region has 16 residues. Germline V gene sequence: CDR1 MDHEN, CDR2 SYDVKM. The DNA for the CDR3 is TGTGCCAGCAGCTATTACGGAACAGGGGGTGGTAGCGAGCAGTACTTC. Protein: CASSYYGTGGGSEQYF.

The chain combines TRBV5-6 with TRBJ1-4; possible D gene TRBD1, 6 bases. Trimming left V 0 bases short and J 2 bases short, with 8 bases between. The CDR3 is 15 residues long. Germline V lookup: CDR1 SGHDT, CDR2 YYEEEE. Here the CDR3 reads CASSLVGGTNEKLFF. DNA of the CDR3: TGTGCCAGCAGCTTGGTAGGGGGTACTAATGAAAAACTGTTTTTT.